This paragraph reports one T cell receptor beta chain. This sample was taken from a study of blood T cell repertoires in COVID-19. The wider study: Whether acute or convalescent, the COVID-19 samples came from the United States, Italy and Spain. T cells, B-cell-depleted T cells, or PBMCs supplied cDNA or gDNA.

V was trimmed by 5 bases and J by 3 bases, leaving 5 bases between them. The CDR3 length is 11 residues. Germline CDR1 is MNHEY and CDR2 is SMNVEV (reference sequence). Authors' analysis steps: From reference gene primer amplification, estimates of nucleated cell counts were derived. Profiling relied on immunoSEQ multiplex PCR, and the TCRdb table lists in-frame clones only, not all of them. The V and J calls and the clone size are those of that table, but D and trimming were determined from the DNA. The sample holds fewer than 35,000 clones; 82% are singletons and the top ten take 1.8%. The chain uses TRBV27 and TRBJ2-7, with D unclear. Sequenced input: peripheral blood. This TCR derives from a man aged 80 or over with active or convalescent COVID-19. CDR3 bases: TGTGCCAGCAGTCGCGACTACGAGCAGTACTTC. Translated, it gives CASSRDYEQYF.